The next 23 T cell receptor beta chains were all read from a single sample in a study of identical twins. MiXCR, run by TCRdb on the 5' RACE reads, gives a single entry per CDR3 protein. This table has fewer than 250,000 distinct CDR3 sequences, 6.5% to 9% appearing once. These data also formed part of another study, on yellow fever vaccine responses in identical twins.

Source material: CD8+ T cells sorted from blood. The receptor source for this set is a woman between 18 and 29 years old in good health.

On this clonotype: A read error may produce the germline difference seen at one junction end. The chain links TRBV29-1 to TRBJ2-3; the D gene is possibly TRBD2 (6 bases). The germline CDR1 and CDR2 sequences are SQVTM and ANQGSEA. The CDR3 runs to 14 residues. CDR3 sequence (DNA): TGCAGCGCTGAAGGTCCGGGGAGGACAGATACGCAGTATTTT. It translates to CSAEGPGRTDTQYF.

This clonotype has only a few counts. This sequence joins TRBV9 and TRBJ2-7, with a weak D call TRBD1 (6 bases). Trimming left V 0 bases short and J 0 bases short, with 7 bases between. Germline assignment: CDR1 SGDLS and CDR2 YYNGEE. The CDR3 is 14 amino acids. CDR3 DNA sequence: TGTGCCAGCAGCGTAGGGGACATCTCCTACGAGCAGTACTTC. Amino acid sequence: CASSVGDISYEQYF.

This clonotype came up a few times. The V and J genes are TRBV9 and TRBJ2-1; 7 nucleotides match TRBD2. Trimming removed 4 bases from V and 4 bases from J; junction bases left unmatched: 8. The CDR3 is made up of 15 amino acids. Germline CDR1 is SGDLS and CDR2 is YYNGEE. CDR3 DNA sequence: TGTGCCAGCAGCCACGGTGGGGGGGAATACAATGAGCAGTTCTTC. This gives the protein CASSHGGGEYNEQFF.

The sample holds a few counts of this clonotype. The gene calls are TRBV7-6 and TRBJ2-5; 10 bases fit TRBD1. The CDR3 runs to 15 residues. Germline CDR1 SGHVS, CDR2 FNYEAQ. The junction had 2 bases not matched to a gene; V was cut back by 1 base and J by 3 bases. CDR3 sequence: CASSLGQGAEETQYF. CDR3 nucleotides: TGTGCCAGCAGCTTAGGACAGGGGGCAGAAGAGACCCAGTACTTC.

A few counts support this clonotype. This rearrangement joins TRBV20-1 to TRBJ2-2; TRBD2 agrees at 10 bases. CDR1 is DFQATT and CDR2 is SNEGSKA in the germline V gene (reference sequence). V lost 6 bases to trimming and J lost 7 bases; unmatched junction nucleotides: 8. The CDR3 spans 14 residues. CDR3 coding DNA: TGCAGTGCCAGACTAGCGGGTCCAGTCGGGGAGCTGTTTTTT. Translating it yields CSARLAGPVGELFF.

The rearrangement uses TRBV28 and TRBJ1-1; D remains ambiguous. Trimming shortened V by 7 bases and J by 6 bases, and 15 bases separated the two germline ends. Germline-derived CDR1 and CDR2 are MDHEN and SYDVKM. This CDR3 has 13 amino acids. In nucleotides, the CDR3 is TGTGCCAGCAATACGATCGGATTCTCTGAAGCTTTCTTT. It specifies CASNTIGFSEAFF.

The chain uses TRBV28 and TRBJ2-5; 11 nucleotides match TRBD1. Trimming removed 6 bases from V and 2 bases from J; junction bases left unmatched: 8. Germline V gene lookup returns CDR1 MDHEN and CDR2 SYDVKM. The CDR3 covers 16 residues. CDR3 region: CASRQGTGGFQETQYF. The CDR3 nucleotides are TGTGCCAGCAGACAAGGGACAGGGGGATTTCAAGAGACCCAGTACTTC. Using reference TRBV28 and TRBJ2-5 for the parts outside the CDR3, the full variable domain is DVKVTQSSRYLVKRTGEKVFLECVQDMDHENMFWYRQDPGLGLRLIYFSYDVKMKEKGDIPEGYSVSREKKERFSLILESASTNQTSMYLCASRQGTGGFQETQYFGPGTRLLVL.

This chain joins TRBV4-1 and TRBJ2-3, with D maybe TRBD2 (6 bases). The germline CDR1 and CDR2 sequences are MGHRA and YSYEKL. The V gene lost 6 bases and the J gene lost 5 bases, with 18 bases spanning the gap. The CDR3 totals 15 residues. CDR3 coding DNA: TGCGCCAGCAGACCCCTGGCGGGGATGGAAGATACGCAGTATTTT. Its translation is CASRPLAGMEDTQYF.

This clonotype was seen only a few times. The CDR3 DNA follows: TGTGCCAGCAGCCGCACCGGGGGGAACTATGGCTACACCTTC. Translation: CASSRTGGNYGYTF. The chain employs TRBV28 and TRBJ1-2; D may be TRBD1 (5 bases). Per the germline V gene, CDR1 is MDHEN and CDR2 is SYDVKM. Trimming took 6 bases from V and 2 from J, leaving 13 bases between them. CDR3 length equals 14 residues.

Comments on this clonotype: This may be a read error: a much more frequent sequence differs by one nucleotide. CDR3 nucleotides: TGTGCCAGCAGAAGGAGATTAGCGGAGGAGAATGCCGGGGAGCTGTTTTTT. Its translation: CASRRRLAEENAGELFF. V and J are TRBV2 and TRBJ2-2, with D perhaps matching TRBD2 (6 bases). The CDR3 sequence is 17 residues long. The V and J ends lost 6 bases and 6 bases respectively, with 23 bases between them. Germline V gene data show CDR1 as SNHLY and CDR2 as FYNNEI.

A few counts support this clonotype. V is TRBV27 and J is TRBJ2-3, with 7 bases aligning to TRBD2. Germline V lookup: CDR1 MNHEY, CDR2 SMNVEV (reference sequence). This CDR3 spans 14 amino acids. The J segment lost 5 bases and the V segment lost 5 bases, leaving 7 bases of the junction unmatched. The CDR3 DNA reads TGTGCCAGCAGTCCTATAGCGGGCGAAGATACGCAGTATTTT. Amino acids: CASSPIAGEDTQYF.

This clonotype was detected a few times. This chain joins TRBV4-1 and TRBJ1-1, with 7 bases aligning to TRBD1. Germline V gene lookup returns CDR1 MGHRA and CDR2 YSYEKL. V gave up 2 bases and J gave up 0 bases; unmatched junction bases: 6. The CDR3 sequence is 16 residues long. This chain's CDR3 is CASSQLWTGMNTEAFF. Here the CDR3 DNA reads TGCGCCAGCAGCCAATTGTGGACAGGCATGAACACTGAAGCTTTCTTT.

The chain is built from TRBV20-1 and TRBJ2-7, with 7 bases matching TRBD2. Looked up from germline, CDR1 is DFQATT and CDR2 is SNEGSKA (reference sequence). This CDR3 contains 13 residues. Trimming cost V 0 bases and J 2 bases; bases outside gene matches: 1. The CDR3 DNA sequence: TGCAGTGCTAGAGATGGGGGGGCCTACGAGCAGTACTTC. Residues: CSARDGGAYEQYF.

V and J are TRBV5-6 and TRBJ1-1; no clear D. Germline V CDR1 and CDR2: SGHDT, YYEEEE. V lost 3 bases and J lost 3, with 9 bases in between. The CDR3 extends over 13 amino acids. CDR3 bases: TGTGCCAGCAGCTGGGGAGCGGACACTGAAGCTTTCTTT. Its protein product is CASSWGADTEAFF.

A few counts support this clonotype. Written as DNA, the CDR3 is TGTGCCAGCAGTGATCAGGGGACTAGCGATTACAATGAGCAGTTCTTC. It specifies CASSDQGTSDYNEQFF. V usage is TRBV6-4 and J usage is TRBJ2-1; 10 positions match TRBD2. CDR3 length equals 16 residues. Trimming took 3 bases from V and 4 from J; bases not matched to a gene: 6. In germline, CDR1 is MRHNA, CDR2 SNTAGT.

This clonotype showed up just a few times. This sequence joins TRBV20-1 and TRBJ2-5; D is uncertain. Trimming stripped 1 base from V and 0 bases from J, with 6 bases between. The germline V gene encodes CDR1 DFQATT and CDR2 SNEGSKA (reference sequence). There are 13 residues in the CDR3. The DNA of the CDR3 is TGCAGTGCTAGAGCTAGGTACCAAGAGACCCAGTACTTC. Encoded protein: CSARARYQETQYF.

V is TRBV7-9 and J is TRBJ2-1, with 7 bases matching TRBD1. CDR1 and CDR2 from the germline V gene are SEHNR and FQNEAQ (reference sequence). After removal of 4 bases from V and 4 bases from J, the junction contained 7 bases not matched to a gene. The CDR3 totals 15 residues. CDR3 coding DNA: TGTGCCAGCAGCTCGCAACCGGGACAGTACAATGAGCAGTTCTTC. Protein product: CASSSQPGQYNEQFF.

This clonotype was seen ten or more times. In DNA form, the CDR3 reads TGTGCCAGCAGTTCTCTGACTCCTACTTCCTACAATGAGCAGTTCTTC. Residues: CASSSLTPTSYNEQFF. This chain links TRBV6-5 with TRBJ2-1; D gene ambiguous. In germline, CDR1 is MNHEY, CDR2 SVGAGI. V lost 4 bases, J lost 1 base, and 14 bases lay in between. This CDR3 comprises 16 residues.

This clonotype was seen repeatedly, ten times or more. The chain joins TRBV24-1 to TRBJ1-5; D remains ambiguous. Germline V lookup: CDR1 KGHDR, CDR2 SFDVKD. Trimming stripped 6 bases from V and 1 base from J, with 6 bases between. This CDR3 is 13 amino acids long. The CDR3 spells CATSLGSNQPQHF. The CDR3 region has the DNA TGTGCCACCAGTCTGGGGAGCAATCAGCCCCAGCATTTT.

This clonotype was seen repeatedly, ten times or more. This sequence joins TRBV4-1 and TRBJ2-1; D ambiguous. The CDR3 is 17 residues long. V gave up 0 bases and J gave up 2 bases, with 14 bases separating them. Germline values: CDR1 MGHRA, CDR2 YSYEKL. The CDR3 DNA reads TGCGCCAGCAGCCAAGAATGGAAGGGTGGGACCTACAATGAGCAGTTCTTC. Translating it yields CASSQEWKGGTYNEQFF.

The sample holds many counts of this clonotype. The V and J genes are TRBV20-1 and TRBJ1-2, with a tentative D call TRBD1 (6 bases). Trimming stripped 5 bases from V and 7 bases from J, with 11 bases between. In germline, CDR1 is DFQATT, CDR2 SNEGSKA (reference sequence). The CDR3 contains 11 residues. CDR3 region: CSAPSGAGYTF. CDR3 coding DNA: TGCAGTGCTCCGTCGGGGGCTGGCTACACCTTC.

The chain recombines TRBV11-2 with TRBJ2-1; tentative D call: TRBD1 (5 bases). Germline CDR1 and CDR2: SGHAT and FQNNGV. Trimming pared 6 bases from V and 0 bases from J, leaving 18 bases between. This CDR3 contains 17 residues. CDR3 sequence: CASSKAGQTSSYNEQFF. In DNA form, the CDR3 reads TGTGCCAGCAGTAAAGCAGGGCAGACGAGCTCCTACAATGAGCAGTTCTTC.

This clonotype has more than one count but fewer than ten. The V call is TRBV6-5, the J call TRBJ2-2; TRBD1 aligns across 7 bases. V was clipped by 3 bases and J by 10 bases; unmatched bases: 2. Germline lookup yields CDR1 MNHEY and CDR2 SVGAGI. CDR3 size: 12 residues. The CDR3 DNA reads TGTGCCAGCAGTTATGGGACAGCGGAGCTGTTTTTT. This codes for CASSYGTAELFF.